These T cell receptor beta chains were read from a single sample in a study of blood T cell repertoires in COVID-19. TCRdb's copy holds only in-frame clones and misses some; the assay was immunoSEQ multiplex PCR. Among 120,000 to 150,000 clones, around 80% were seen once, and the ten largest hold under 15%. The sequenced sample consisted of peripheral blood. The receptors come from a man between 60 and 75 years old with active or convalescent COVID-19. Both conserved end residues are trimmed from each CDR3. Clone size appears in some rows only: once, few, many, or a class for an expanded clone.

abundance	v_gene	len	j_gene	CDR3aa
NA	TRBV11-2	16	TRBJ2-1	ASSRGLGETGEDNEQF
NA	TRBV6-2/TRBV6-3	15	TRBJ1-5	ASSPYGTGAGNQPQH
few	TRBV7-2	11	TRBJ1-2	ASSPEGFDGYT
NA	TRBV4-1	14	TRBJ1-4	ASSQDHWGRNEKLF
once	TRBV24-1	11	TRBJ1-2	ATRDSYSYGYT
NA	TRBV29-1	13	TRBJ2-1	SVVGLAGGSNEQF
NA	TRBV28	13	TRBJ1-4	ASSLDGAAGEKLF
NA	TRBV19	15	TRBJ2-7	ASSIAPGLANHYEQY
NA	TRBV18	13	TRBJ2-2	ASSPRGGETGELF
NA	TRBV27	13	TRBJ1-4	ASRADGSLNEKLF
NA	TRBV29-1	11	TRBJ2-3	SVGLVAGNTQY
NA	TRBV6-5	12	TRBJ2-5	ASSYGLEQETQY
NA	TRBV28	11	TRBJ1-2	ASTTGSAYGYT
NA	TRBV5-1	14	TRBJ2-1	ASSLAAGSSYNEQF
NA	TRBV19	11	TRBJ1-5	ASSIGPSQPQH
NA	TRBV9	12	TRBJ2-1	ASSVIGLAREQF
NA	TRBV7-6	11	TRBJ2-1	ASSFGVYNEQF